This is a list of T cell receptor beta chains from one sample in a study of breast tumors, draining lymph nodes, adjacent tissues. TCRdb redid the calling of the multiplex PCR reads with MiXCR, one entry per CDR3 protein. The data hold 190,000 or so distinct CDR3 sequences, with approximately 33% observed a single time. The sequencing input was axillary lymph node tissue. These receptors all stem from a female donor with breast cancer. Some clones in this sample may be carry-over from other donors' samples. CDR3s include the opening cysteine and the closing phenylalanine or tryptophan. Some rows have no size entry. The others give once, few or many, or a class for an expanded clone.

j_call cdr3_length clone_size v_call cdr3_aa
TRBJ2-1 15 few TRBV6-2/TRBV6-3 CASRPGGSSYNEQFF
TRBJ2-1 16 . TRBV9 CASSTGLASSYNEQFF
TRBJ2-2 14 many TRBV24-1 CATSDRMNTGELFF
TRBJ2-7 11 . TRBV20-1 CSAGTSYEQSF
TRBJ1-4 18 few TRBV30 CAWSVMPPGQGYDEKLFF
TRBJ1-5 15 . TRBV15 CATSRAGKTGETQHF
TRBJ2-5 13 many TRBV18 CASSLFATETQYF
TRBJ1-1 13 . TRBV7-9 CASSHQGRTEAFF
TRBJ1-2 18 . TRBV18 CASSPYSGGAGANYGYTF
TRBJ1-3 15 many TRBV6-5 CASRSTGSLGNTIYF
TRBJ2-1 13 . TRBV5-5 CASSLDLYNEQFF
TRBJ1-6 14 many TRBV4-1 CASSQVGNRSPLHF
TRBJ2-1 13 . TRBV24-1 CANTGGDYNEQFF
TRBJ2-4 13 . TRBV6-1 CAGSERGLDIQYF
TRBJ1-2 12 . TRBV19 CASMDRVGGYTF
TRBJ2-7 16 many TRBV5-1 CASSRSTGVGSYEQYF
TRBJ2-5 19 many TRBV4-1 CASSQVPTTAPSPQETQYF
TRBJ1-6 15 many TRBV6-5 CASTTGSSYNSPLHF
TRBJ2-3 14 many TRBV5-1 CASARLDGTDTQYF
TRBJ2-7 15 many TRBV2 CATLLPRWESYEQYF
TRBJ2-7 17 many TRBV5-1 CASSLAVTGATSYEQYF
TRBJ2-7 13 many TRBV5-1 CASSPGPSYEQYF
TRBJ1-2 14 many TRBV3-1 CASSQYGANYGYTF
TRBJ2-3 15 many TRBV15 CATSKAQETRDTQYF
TRBJ2-5 15 . TRBV20-1 CSGRTSGGAEETQYF
TRBJ1-3 13 . TRBV28 CASSTPAGNTIYF
TRBJ1-3 18 once TRBV7-2 CASSQNRQGPFTGNTIYF
TRBJ2-3 21 many TRBV5-1 CASSLGVDADRSSYRTDTQYF
TRBJ2-7 12 many TRBV6-2/TRBV6-3 CASSYQTPEQYF
TRBJ1-6 16 . TRBV5-1 CASSPNAGKYNSPLHF
TRBJ1-1 16 . TRBV11-2 CASSQGYGMGKDGAFF
TRBJ2-6 18 many TRBV6-1 CASQRLRTGNSGANVLTF
TRBJ2-7 16 many TRBV6-2/TRBV6-3 CASSYGAGGLTYEQYF
TRBJ2-3 15 many TRBV20-1 CSAGGAGKGTDTQYF
TRBJ2-2 14 many TRBV20-1 CSALAGGPGGELFF
TRBJ2-5 15 many TRBV20-1 CSARGVSGFQETQYF
TRBJ1-2 14 few TRBV11-2 CASSKRDTTYGYTF
TRBJ2-3 14 many TRBV5-1 CASSPPTGTDTQYF
TRBJ1-1 16 few TRBV5-1 CASTRTGGSSNTEAFF
TRBJ2-7 14 many TRBV24-1 CATSDTGSRYEQYF
TRBJ2-5 15 . TRBV7-9 CASSARVAVQETQYF
. 18 . TRBV24-1 CATSDSWGTGRHTDTQHF
TRBJ1-2 12 many TRBV10-3 CAIGAGEYGYTF
TRBJ1-2 13 many TRBV6-6 CASSGGRPAGYTF
TRBJ2-7 16 many TRBV11-2 CASSYNPGARAYEQYF
TRBJ2-3 14 many TRBV20-1 CSAPTGAFTDTQYF
TRBJ1-2 15 . TRBV25-1 CASRGGGRFDHGYAF